This T cell receptor (beta chain) was recorded in a study of T-cell reconstitution after alpha-beta-depleted transplantation in children. This clonotype was counted only a few times. Its antigen remains unknown. As it was prepared, the TCRbeta library received unique molecular identifiers. TCRdb itself ran the PCR reads through MiXCR, one entry per CDR3 protein. Of around 250,000 distinct CDR3 sequences in the sample, about 25% were seen once. Study outcomes and limitations: At around two months after transplant, the alpha-beta T cells were reportedly derived from several hundred expanded clones that came from non-depleted graft cells. Several patients had high TCRbeta diversity at day 60; it came from surviving recipient T cells and thymic progenitors. Newly made T cells mostly supplied T-cell counts and diversity one year after transplant.

This receptor was taken from a girl aged 2 to 10 with Fanconi anemia, due to receive a stem cell transplant. Sequences were derived from PBMCs, sampled before TCRalphabeta/CD19-depleted stem cell transplant.

CDR3 in amino acids: CASSFDRRPGYF. The DNA of the CDR3 is TGTGCCAGCAGTTTTGATCGACGCCCTGGCTACTTC. The chain employs TRBV12-3 or TRBV12-4 and TRBJ2-5; D unclear. This CDR3 spans 12 amino acids. Trimming took 3 bases from V and 14 from J, leaving 16 bases between them.